The T cell receptor beta chain described here comes from a study of identifying expanded T cells in peripheral blood (dated by TCRdb to between 2018 and 2021). Regarding the complete study: Four technical replicates, made by sequencing separate aliquots from the same pool of genomic DNA, were compared pairwise. What the authors observed across the whole study: The authors expected biological variance in healthy repertoires might increase further over much longer intervals such as months to years. Across all healthy-donor time intervals, the beta-binomial model significantly lowered both the number of clones called differentially abundant and the false-positive rate. About 1.3 differentially abundant clones were flagged by the binomial model between technical replicates, whereas about 16 and 20 were flagged over roughly two weeks and four weeks, respectively. For all healthy donors, the variance in clone template counts between roughly 2-week samples rose significantly as total template count increased.

No immune events, such as infections, were documented for the healthy donors during the collection period. Healthy-donor blood repertoires served as a training cohort to calibrate time-dependent variance in a beta-binomial model of T-cell clone differential abundance. The training cohort was composed of 10 or so healthy donors, 3 female and 7 male. Donor ages ranged from 29 to 64 years, with an average of roughly 46 years. Whole blood, obtained from a commercial supplier, was collected from each healthy donor at three time points spaced approximately two weeks apart. For immunosequencing, genomic DNA was extracted from unsorted whole blood. The germline V gene (reference sequence) gives CDR1 as MNHEY and CDR2 as SMNVEV. At the junction V is shortened by 1 base and J by 5 bases; bases outside the gene matches: 14. The CDR3 runs 18 amino acids, cysteine and phenylalanine included. Only the CDR3 region is kept as DNA, spanning 54 bases read in frame from base 1.

TCRbeta CDR3 regions were profiled with the immunoSEQ Assay using bias-controlled multiplex PCR amplification of genomic DNA. In the authors' own workflow: To quantify the absolute abundance of each unique TCRbeta CDR3 region, the sequences were collapsed and filtered. Two models were used to test differential abundance: a binomial model (Fisher-equivalent) and a beta-binomial model that adds time-dependent variance fitted from healthy donors. Clones with fewer than 5 combined templates were removed, and a clone was called differentially abundant if the clone's Benjamini-Hochberg FDR was below 0.01. Using the form v = (b*log(k)+a)^2, the beta-binomial variance was modeled as a function of the total template count across the two samples. As stored in TCRdb, this immuneACCESS dataset retains in-frame rearrangements with V and J assigned. A fraction of the clones does not appear; measured against another copy, unresolved V genes explain less than half of the discrepancy, and the remainder lacks a known reason. Clone size and the V and J calls come from that table; the DNA yielded D and trimming. Counted in this sample were 90,000 to 95,000 clones; approximately 88% of them appeared once. Approximately 5.4% of the sample lies in the top ten.

In the case of this clone: No antigen is known for it. The sample holds no much larger clone one base away, and base qualities are not on file.

This sequence originates from a person aged 18-69 years in good health. This chain joins TRBV27 to TRBJ1-5; 7 bases in between match TRBD1. Specimen: blood. The CDR3 region reads CASSLFPPSRGRHQPQHF. The nucleotide sequence is TGTGCCAGCAGTTTATTTCCCCCCTCGAGGGGGCGGCATCAGCCCCAGCATTTT.